This record concerns one T cell receptor beta chain sequence. What it recognizes is unknown. A read error is likely here: a far larger clone is one base away. This specimen comes from a study of prognosis after radiotherapy for stage I lung cancer. Study overall: With stereotactic body radiotherapy, no patient received any concurrent therapy. Study results and limitations: Gene usage, both TRBV and TRBJ, reportedly differed between patients with metastases and patients without them.

The CDR3 extends over 15 amino acids. V shed 5 bases, J shed 3 bases, and the junction held 9 bases outside the gene matches. Germline V gene sequence: CDR1 MRHNA, CDR2 SNTAGT. Multiplex PCR in two rounds served to amplify TCR beta CDR3 from genomic DNA. Each TRBV and TRBJ gene had its own primer in the first PCR round. TCRdb re-called the multiplex PCR reads with MiXCR, one entry per CDR3 protein. The data contain about 21,000 distinct CDR3 sequences, about 40% of them seen just once; the ten biggest clones take up 31%. The chain recombines TRBV6-4 with TRBJ2-7; 8 nucleotides line up with TRBD2. This receptor was identified in a donor aged 50 or older with non-small cell lung cancer. The sequencing here drew on PBMCs, taken before or after stereotactic body radiation therapy (not recorded which). CDR3 DNA sequence: TGTGCCAGCAGTTACGGTGTCGGGAGGGTCTACGAGCAGTACTTC. Its translation is CASSYGVGRVYEQYF.